This is a list of T cell receptor beta chains from one sample in a study of regulatory T cells in long-lasting Graves disease. MiXCR was run by TCRdb on the multiplex PCR reads, yielding one entry per CDR3 protein. The sample contains 300,000 to 350,000 distinct CDR3 sequences, around a fifth of which appear only once. This sample comprised peripheral blood mononuclear cells (PBMCs), obtained when the disease was refractory, from a patient treated with antithyroid drugs. The receptors stem from a female donor with Graves disease. Each CDR3 is given with its conserved first and last residue. D genes are given only for firm matches. Clone size appears in some rows only: once, few, many, or a class for an expanded clone.

v_gene	abundance	d_gene	j_gene	CDR3nt	CDR3aa
TRBV28	many	-	TRBJ1-6	TGTGCCAGCACCCCAGCCAAGGGGGTCCCGCGCGATTCACCCCTCCACTTT	CASTPAKGVPRDSPLHF
TRBV20-1	-	-	TRBJ2-7	TGCAGTGCTAGAGATAACAGGCTCGGACGGTCCTACGAGCAGTACTTC	CSARDNRLGRSYEQYF
TRBV29-1	many	-	TRBJ1-4	TGCAGCGTTGAAGGGATGAATGAAAAACTGTTTTTT	CSVEGMNEKLFF
TRBV18	few	-	TRBJ1-5	TGTGCCAGCTCACCGGGGCGGTACAAGGGTCAGCCCCAGCATTTT	CASSPGRYKGQPQHF
TRBV5-1	many	-	TRBJ2-6	TGCGCCAGCAGCTTATCACAGTCTGGGGCCAACGTCCTGACTTTC	CASSLSQSGANVLTF
TRBV9	few	-	TRBJ2-5	TGTGCCAGCAGCGGAATAGGGGGGAGAGAGACCCAGTACTTC	CASSGIGGRETQYF
TRBV30	many	-	TRBJ1-5	TGTGCCTGGAGTGGAACAGGGCAGCCCCAGCATTTT	CAWSGTGQPQHF
TRBV6-1	many	-	TRBJ1-2	TGTGCCAGCAGTGAAGGGGGCAGGGCTGGCTACACCTTC	CASSEGGRAGYTF
TRBV12-3/TRBV12-4	many	TRBD2	TRBJ2-5	TGTGCCAGCAGTTTTAGGGGAGCGGGAGCAGGGGAGACCCAGTACTTC	CASSFRGAGAGETQYF
TRBV7-9	many	-	TRBJ2-7	TGTGCCAGCAGCCCAGGAGACGGACGAACCTACGAGCAGTACTTC	CASSPGDGRTYEQYF
TRBV20-1	-	TRBD1	TRBJ2-7	TGCAGTGCGGCGGGACAGGGGCCCTACGAGCAGTACTTC	CSAAGQGPYEQYF